Listed here are 5 T cell receptor beta chains from one sample, sequenced in a study of neurological immune-mediated disorders. In TCRdb, the 5' RACE reads were re-called with MiXCR into one record per CDR3 protein. The sample yields 55,000 to 70,000 distinct CDR3 sequences, roughly 5% seen once. The material sequenced was PBMCs. Receptors originate from a human donor with multiple sclerosis. The donor label of this sample is uncertain.

This clonotype was counted many times. J is TRBJ1-5 and V is TRBV27; D possibly corresponds to TRBD1 (5 bases). Germline-derived CDR1 and CDR2 are MNHEY and SMNVEV (reference sequence). Between the trimmed V and J ends, which lost 5 bases and 4 bases, there was a span of 18 bases. CDR3 length: 16 residues. CDR3 DNA sequence: TGTGCCAGCAGTCCATTTGGGGGAGGGGAGAATCAGCCCCAGCATTTT. Protein product: CASSPFGGGENQPQHF.

This clonotype was seen at least ten times. The V gene is TRBV25-1, the J gene TRBJ1-5; 8 bases are shared with TRBD1. Unmatched junction bases numbered 6, after V lost 10 bases and J lost 1 base. The V gene's germline CDR1 is MGHDK and CDR2 SYGVNS. The CDR3 sequence is 14 residues long. CDR3 sequence (DNA): TGTGCCAACTCGGGACAGGAAAGCAATCAGCCCCAGCATTTT. Amino acid sequence: CANSGQESNQPQHF.

V usage is TRBV4-2 and J usage is TRBJ2-1; D not certain. The ends were cut back, 4 bases at V and 11 bases at J, with 12 bases in the middle. Germline V lookup: CDR1 LGHNA, CDR2 YNFKEQ. This CDR3 comprises 12 residues. CDR3 region: CASSPSGEKQFF. CDR3 DNA: TGTGCCAGCAGCCCCTCCGGAGAGAAGCAGTTCTTC.

In this sample, this clonotype turned up many times. The chain links TRBV20-1 to TRBJ1-2; D is unresolved. Per germline, CDR1 DFQATT and CDR2 SNEGSKA (reference sequence). With 6 bases removed from V and 0 bases from J, the gap between germline ends came to 14 bases. This CDR3 is built from 14 residues. DNA of the CDR3: TGCAGTGCCGGCTTTAACGGGGCTAACTATGGCTACACCTTC. Translating gives CSAGFNGANYGYTF.

This clonotype has a count of ten or more. This sequence joins TRBV7-2 and TRBJ2-5; tentative D call: TRBD2 (6 bases). The CDR3 has 16 amino acids. V gave up 0 bases and J gave up 1 base, with 12 bases separating them. From germline, CDR1 is SGHTA and CDR2 FQGNSA. The CDR3 DNA is TGTGCCAGCAGCTTAGCTAGCCCCGGGGGCCAAGAGACCCAGTACTTC. It specifies CASSLASPGGQETQYF.